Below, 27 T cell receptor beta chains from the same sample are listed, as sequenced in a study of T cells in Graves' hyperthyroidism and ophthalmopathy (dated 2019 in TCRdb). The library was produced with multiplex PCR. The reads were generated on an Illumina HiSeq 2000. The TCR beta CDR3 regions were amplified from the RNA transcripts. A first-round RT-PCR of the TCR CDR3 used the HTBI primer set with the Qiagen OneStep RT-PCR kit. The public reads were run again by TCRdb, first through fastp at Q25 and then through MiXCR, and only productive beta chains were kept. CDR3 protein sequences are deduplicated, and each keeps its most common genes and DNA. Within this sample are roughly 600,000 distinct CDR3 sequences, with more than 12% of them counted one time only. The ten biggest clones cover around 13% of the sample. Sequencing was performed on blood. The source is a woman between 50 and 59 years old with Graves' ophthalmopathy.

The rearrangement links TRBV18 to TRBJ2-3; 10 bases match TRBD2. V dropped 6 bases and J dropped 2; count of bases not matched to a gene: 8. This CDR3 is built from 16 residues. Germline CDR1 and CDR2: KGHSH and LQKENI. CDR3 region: CASSMTLAGVTDTQYF. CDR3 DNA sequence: TGTGCCAGCTCCATGACTCTAGCGGGAGTCACAGATACGCAGTATTTT.

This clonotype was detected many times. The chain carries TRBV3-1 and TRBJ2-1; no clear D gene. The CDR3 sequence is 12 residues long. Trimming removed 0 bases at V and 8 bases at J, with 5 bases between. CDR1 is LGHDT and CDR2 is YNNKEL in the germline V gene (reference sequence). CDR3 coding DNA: TGTGCCAGCAGCCAAGATGTGCATGAGCAGTTCTTC. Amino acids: CASSQDVHEQFF.

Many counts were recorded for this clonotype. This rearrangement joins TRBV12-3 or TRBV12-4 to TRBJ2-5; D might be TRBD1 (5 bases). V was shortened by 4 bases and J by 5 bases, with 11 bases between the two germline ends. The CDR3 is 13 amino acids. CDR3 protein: CASSSQGIETQYF. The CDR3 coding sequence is TGTGCCAGCAGTTCTCAGGGTATTGAGACCCAGTACTTC.

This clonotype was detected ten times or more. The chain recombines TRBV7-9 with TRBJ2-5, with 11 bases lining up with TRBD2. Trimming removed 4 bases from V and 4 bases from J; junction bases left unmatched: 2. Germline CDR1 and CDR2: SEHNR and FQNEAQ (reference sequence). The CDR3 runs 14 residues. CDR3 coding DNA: TGTGCCAGCAGCTACGGGACTAGCGGAGAGACCCAGTACTTC. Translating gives CASSYGTSGETQYF. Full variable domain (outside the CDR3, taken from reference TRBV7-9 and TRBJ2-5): DTGVSQNPRHKITKRGQNVTFRCDPISEHNRLYWYRQTLGQGPEFLTYFQNEAQLEKSRLLSDRFSAERPKGSFSTLEIQRTEQGDSAMYLCASSYGTSGETQYFGPGTRLLVL.

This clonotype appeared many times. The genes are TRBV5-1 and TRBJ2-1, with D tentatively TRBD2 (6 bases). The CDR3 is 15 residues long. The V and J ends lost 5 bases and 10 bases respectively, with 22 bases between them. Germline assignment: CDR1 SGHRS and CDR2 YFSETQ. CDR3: CASRPLTSSGGEQFF. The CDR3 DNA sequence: TGCGCCAGCAGACCTCTTACTAGCAGCGGAGGCGAGCAGTTCTTC.

The CDR3 reads CATSGSHGEQFF. CDR3 nucleotides: TGTGCCACCAGCGGAAGTCACGGTGAGCAGTTCTTC. The gene calls are TRBV24-1 and TRBJ2-1; D unclear. The germline V gene encodes CDR1 KGHDR and CDR2 SFDVKD. This CDR3 is built from 12 residues. The V end was cut by 7 bases, the J end by 9 bases, with 12 bases between.

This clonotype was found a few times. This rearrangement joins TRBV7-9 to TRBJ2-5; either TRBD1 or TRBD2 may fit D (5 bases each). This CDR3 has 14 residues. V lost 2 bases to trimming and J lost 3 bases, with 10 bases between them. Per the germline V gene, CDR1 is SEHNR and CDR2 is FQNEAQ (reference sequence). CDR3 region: CASSLQGPEETQYF. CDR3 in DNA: TGTGCCAGCAGCTTACAGGGACCTGAAGAGACCCAGTACTTC.

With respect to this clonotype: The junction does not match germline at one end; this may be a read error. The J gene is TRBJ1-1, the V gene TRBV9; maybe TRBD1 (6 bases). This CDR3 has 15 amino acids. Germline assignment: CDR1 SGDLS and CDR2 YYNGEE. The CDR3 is CASSVGQYLSTEAFF. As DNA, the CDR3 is TGTGCTAGCAGCGTAGGACAGTACCTGAGCACTGAAGCTTTCTTT.

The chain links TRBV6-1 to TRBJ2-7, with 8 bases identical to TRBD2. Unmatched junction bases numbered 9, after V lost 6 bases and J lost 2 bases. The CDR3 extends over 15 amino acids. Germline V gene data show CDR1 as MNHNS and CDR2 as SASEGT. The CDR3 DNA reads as TGTGCCAGCAGCGAATGGACTAGCAAGGCCTACGAGCAGTACTTC. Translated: CASSEWTSKAYEQYF.

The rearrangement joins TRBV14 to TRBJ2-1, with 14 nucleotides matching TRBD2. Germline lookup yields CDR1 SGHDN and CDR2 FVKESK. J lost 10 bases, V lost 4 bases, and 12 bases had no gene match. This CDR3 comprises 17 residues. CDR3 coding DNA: TGTGCCAGCAGCCCCCCCGGGACTAGCGGGAGCCGTCGAGAGCAGTTCTTC. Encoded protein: CASSPPGTSGSRREQFF.

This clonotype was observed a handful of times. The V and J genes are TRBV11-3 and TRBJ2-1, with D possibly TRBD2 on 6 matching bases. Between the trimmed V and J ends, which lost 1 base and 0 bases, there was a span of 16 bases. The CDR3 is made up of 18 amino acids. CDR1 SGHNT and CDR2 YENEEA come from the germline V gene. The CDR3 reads CASSLVGTLTSSYNEQFF. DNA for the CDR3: TGTGCCAGCAGCTTAGTCGGGACTCTAACGAGCTCCTACAATGAGCAGTTCTTC.

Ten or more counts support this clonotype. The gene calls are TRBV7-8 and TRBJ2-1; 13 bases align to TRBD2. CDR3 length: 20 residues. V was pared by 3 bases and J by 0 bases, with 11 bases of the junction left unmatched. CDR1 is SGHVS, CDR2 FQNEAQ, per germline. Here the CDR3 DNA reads TGTGCCAGCAGCTTTGGCCGGACTAGCGGGAGTTTAGGCTCCTACAATGAGCAGTTCTTC. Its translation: CASSFGRTSGSLGSYNEQFF.

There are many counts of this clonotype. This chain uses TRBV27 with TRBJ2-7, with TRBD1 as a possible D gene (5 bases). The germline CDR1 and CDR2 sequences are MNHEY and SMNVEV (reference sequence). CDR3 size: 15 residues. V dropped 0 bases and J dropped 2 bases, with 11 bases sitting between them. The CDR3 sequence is CASSLSFSGTYEQYF. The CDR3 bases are TGTGCCAGCAGTTTATCGTTTTCAGGGACCTACGAGCAGTACTTC.

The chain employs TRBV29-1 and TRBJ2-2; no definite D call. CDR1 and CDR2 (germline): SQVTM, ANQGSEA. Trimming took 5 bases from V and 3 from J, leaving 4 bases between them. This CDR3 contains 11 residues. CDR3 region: CSVRHTGELFF. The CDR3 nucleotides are TGCAGCGTTCGGCACACCGGGGAGCTGTTTTTT.

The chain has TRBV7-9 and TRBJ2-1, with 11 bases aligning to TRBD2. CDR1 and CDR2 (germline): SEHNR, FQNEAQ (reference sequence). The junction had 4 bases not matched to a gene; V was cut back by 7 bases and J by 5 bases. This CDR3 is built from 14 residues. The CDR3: CASKTSGVNNEQFF. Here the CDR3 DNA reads TGTGCCAGCAAGACTAGCGGGGTGAACAATGAGCAGTTCTTC.

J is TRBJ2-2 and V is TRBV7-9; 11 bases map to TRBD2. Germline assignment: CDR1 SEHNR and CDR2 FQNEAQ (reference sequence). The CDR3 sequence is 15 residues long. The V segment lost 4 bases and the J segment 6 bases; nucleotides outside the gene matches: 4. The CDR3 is CASSWTSGLPGELFF. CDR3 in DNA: TGTGCCAGCAGCTGGACTAGCGGGCTCCCCGGGGAGCTGTTTTTT.

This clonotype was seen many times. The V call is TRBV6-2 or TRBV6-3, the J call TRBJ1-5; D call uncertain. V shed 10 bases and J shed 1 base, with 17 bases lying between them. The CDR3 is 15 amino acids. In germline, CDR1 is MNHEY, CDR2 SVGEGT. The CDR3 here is CATLTGGVSNQPQHF. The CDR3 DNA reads TGTGCCACACTAACCGGCGGGGTAAGCAATCAGCCCCAGCATTTT.

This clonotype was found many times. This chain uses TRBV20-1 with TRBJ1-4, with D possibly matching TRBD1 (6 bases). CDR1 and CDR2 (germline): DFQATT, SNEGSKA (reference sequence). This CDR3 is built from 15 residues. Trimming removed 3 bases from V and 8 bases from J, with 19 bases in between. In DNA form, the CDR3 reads TGCAGTGCTAGCGCACTGGGCAGGGGAGGGGAAAAACTGTTTTTT. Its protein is CSASALGRGGEKLFF.

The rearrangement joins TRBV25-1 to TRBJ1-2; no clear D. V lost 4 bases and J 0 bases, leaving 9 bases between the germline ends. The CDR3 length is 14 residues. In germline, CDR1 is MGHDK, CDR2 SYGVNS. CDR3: CASSALSTNYGYTF. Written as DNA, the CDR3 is TGTGCCAGCAGTGCTCTCAGCACTAACTATGGCTACACCTTC.

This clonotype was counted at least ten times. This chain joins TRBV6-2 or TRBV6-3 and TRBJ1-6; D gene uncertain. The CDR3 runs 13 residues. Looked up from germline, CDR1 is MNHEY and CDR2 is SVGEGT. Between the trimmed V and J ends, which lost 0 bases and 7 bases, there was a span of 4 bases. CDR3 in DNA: TGTGCCAGCAGTTACTCGCAGAATTCACCCCTCCACTTT. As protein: CASSYSQNSPLHF.

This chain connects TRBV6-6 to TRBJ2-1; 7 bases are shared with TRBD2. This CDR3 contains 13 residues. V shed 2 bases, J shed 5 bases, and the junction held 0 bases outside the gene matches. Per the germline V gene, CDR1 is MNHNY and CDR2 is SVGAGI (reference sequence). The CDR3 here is CASSYGGDNEQFF. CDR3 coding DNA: TGTGCCAGCAGTTACGGGGGGGACAATGAGCAGTTCTTC.

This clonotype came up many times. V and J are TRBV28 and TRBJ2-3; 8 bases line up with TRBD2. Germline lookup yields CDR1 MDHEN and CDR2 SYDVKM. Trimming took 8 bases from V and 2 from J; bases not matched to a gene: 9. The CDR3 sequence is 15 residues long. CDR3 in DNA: TGTGCCAGCGGATCAGCGGGGGCCTACACAGATACGCAGTATTTT. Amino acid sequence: CASGSAGAYTDTQYF.

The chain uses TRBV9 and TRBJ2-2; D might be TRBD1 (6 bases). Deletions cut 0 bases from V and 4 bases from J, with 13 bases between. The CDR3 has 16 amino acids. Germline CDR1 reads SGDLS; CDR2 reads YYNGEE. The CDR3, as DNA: TGTGCCAGCAGCGTAGGTCCGGGACACCTCACCGGGGAGCTGTTTTTT. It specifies CASSVGPGHLTGELFF.

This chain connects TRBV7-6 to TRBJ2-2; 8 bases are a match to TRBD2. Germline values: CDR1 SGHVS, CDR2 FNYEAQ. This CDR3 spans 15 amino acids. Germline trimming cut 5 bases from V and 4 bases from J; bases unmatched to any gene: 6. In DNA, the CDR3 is TGTGCCAGCAGCGAATTAGCGGGAACCACCGGGGAGCTGTTTTTT. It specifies CASSELAGTTGELFF.

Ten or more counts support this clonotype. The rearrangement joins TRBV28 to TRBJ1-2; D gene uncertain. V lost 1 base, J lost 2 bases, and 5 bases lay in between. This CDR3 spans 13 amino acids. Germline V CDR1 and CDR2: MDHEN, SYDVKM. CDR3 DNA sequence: TGTGCCAGCAGTTTATTATCCAACTATGGCTACACCTTC. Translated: CASSLLSNYGYTF.

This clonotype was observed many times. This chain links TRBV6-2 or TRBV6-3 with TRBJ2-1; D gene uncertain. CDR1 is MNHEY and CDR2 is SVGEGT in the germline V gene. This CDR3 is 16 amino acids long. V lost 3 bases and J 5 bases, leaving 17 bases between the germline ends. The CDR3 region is CASSYRISSPDNEQFF. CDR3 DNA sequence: TGTGCCAGCAGTTATAGGATTAGCTCCCCGGACAATGAGCAGTTCTTC.

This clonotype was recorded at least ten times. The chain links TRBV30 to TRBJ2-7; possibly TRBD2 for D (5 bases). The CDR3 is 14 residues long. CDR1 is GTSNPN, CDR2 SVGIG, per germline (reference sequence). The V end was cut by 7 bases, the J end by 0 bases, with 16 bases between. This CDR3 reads CASTTDLTSYEQYF. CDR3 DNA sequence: TGTGCCTCCACAACGGACTTAACCTCCTACGAGCAGTACTTC.